Listed below are T cell receptor beta chains from one sample, sequenced in a study of graft-versus-host responses after intestinal transplantation. Sequencing was performed with immunoSEQ multiplex PCR; in TCRdb, only in-frame clones are kept and a portion is missing. The sample contains some 85,000 clones, around 90% of which appear only once. Their antigens remain unidentified. The material sequenced was unstimulated CD8+ T cells sorted from spleen or lymph node cells, taken before transplant. Receptors were obtained from a human donor who was the organ donor for an intestinal transplant. Each CDR3 is given with its conserved first and last residue. Fields, in order: J gene, D gene, V gene, clone size, CDR3 DNA, CDR3 protein. The D gene is left open where the match is weak. Not all rows give a size; the values are once, few, many and, for expanded clones, a class.

J: TRBJ2-7; D: .; V: TRBV5-1; size: .; DNA: TGCGCCAGCAGCTTGTGGGGGGACGAGCAGTACTTC; CDR3: CASSLWGDEQYF
J: TRBJ1-1; D: .; V: TRBV2; size: .; DNA: TGTGCCACCCTGTGGGGGGGGGCTTTCTTT; CDR3: CATLWGGAFF
J: TRBJ2-1; D: .; V: TRBV4-3; size: .; DNA: TGCGCCAGCAGCCAAGATCTGATGGTCGGGTTGGACAATGAGCAGTTCTTC; CDR3: CASSQDLMVGLDNEQFF
J: TRBJ2-7; D: TRBD1; V: TRBV18; size: .; DNA: TGTGCCAGCTCACCCGATGACAGGGCCCCAGCCTACGAGCAGTACTTC; CDR3: CASSPDDRAPAYEQYF
J: TRBJ1-2; D: TRBD1; V: TRBV11-2; size: .; DNA: TGTGCCAGCAGCTTAGAAGACAGGGCTAACTATGGCTACACCTTC; CDR3: CASSLEDRANYGYTF
J: TRBJ2-7; D: .; V: TRBV6-6; size: once; DNA: TGTGCCAGCAGTTACTCCGGGGGCGAGCAGTACTTC; CDR3: CASSYSGGEQYF
J: TRBJ1-2; D: .; V: TRBV11-2; size: .; DNA: TGTGCCAGCAGCCACGAAATCGGGGTTGGCTACACCTTC; CDR3: CASSHEIGVGYTF
J: TRBJ2-2; D: TRBD2; V: TRBV4-3; size: .; DNA: TGCGCCAGCAGCCAAGATCACCCTAGCGGGGGGGCATTCGGGGAGCTGTTTTTT; CDR3: CASSQDHPSGGAFGELFF
J: TRBJ2-2; D: .; V: TRBV4-3; size: .; DNA: TGCGCCAGCAGCCAAGAAGGTCAAGGGAAGGTCTTAGGGGCCGGGGAGCTGTTTTTT; CDR3: CASSQEGQGKVLGAGELFF
J: TRBJ2-7; D: .; V: TRBV7-2; size: once; DNA: TGTGCCAGCAGCTTAGACGAGACTGAAGAGCAGTACTTC; CDR3: CASSLDETEEQYF
J: TRBJ1-4; D: .; V: TRBV4-1; size: .; DNA: TGCGCCAGCAGCCAAGGTTTCGTAGGGGCGGCTAATGAAAAACTGTTTTTT; CDR3: CASSQGFVGAANEKLFF
J: TRBJ1-1; D: .; V: TRBV19; size: medium-sized; DNA: TGTGCCAGTAGTAAGGACAGTCCCACTGAAGCTTTCTTT; CDR3: CASSKDSPTEAFF
J: TRBJ2-7; D: TRBD1; V: TRBV9; size: .; DNA: TGTGCCAGCAGCGTAGGATCCGGGACAGGGTCCTCCTTGTCGAACGAGCAGTACTTC; CDR3: CASSVGSGTGSSLSNEQYF
J: TRBJ2-2; D: TRBD2; V: TRBV27; size: .; DNA: TGTGCCAGCAGTTTATCGCCTAGCGGAGACACCGGGGAGCTGTTTTTT; CDR3: CASSLSPSGDTGELFF
J: TRBJ1-4; D: TRBD1; V: TRBV6-5; size: .; DNA: TGTGCCAGCAGTGAGCAAACAGGGGACGAAAAACTGTTTTTT; CDR3: CASSEQTGDEKLFF
J: TRBJ2-7; D: .; V: TRBV19; size: .; DNA: TGTGCCAGCACACCACTGACAGGCTACGAGCAGTACTTC; CDR3: CASTPLTGYEQYF
J: TRBJ1-2; D: .; V: TRBV5-4; size: .; DNA: TGTGCCAGCAGCTTGGATTTCAAGGGCAGGACAAACTATGGCTACACCTTC; CDR3: CASSLDFKGRTNYGYTF